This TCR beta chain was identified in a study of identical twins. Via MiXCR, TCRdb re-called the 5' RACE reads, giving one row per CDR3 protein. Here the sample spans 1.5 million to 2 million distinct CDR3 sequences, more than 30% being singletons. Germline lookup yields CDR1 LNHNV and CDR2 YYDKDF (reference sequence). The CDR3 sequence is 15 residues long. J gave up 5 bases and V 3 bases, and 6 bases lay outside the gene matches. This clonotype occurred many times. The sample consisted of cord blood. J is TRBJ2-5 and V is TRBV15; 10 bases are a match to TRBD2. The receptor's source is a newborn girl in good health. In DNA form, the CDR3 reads TGTGCCACCAGCAGGGCTCCGGGACTAGCGGAGACCCAGTACTTC. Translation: CATSRAPGLAETQYF.